This T cell receptor beta chain was identified in a study of T cell responses to AZD1222 COVID-19 vaccine. V lost 1 base, J lost 6 bases, and 20 bases lay in between. The CDR3 is made up of 17 amino acids. Germline CDR1 SNHLY, CDR2 FYNNEI. The repertoire was sequenced with immunoSEQ multiplex PCR; TCRdb's copy has only in-frame clones and lacks some. The sample includes some 150,000 clones, 90% of them seen just once. The chain joins TRBV2 to TRBJ2-3; D is unclear. The sample here was peripheral blood, taken on day 0 of AZD1222 vaccination. This TCR came from an adult in good health. Here the CDR3 DNA reads TGTGCCAGCAGTGAAGGGGCTGCCTCGACCCTTGACGATACGCAGTATTTT. It yields the protein CASSEGAASTLDDTQYF. Using reference TRBV2 and TRBJ2-3 for the parts outside the CDR3, the full variable domain is EPEVTQTPSHQVTQMGQEVILRCVPISNHLYFYWYRQILGQKVEFLVSFYNNEISEKSEIFDDQFSVERPDGSNFTLKIRSTKLEDSAMYFCASSEGAASTLDDTQYFGPGTRLTVL.